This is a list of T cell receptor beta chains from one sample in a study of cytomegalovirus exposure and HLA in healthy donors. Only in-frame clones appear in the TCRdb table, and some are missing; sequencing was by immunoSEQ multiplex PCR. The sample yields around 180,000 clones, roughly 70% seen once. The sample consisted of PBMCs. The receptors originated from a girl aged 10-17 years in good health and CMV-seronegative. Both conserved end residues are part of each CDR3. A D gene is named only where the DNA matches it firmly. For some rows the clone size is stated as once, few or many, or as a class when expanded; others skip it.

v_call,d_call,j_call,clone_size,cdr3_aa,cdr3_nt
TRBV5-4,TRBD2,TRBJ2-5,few,CASSFSGGALFETQYF,TGTGCCAGCAGCTTTAGCGGGGGGGCCTTGTTTGAGACCCAGTACTTC
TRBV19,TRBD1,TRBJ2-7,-,CASSMVRDRLYEQYF,TGTGCCAGTAGTATGGTCCGGGACAGGCTCTACGAGCAGTACTTC
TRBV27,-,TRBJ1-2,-,CASKTGQYNGYTF,TGTGCCAGCAAGACAGGACAGTACAATGGCTACACCTTC
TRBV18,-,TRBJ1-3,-,CASFERTDGNTIYF,TGTGCCAGCTTCGAGCGGACGGATGGAAACACCATATATTTT
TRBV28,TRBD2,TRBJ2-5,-,CASSKRLAGEEETQYF,TGTGCCAGCAGTAAACGACTAGCGGGGGAAGAAGAGACCCAGTACTTC
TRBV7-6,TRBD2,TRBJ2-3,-,CASSPKRGGQGDTQYF,TGTGCCAGCAGCCCTAAGCGGGGGGGTCAGGGAGATACGCAGTATTTT
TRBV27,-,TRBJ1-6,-,CASSPGTTNSPLHF,TGTGCCAGCAGTCCGGGGACAACTAATTCACCCCTCCACTTT
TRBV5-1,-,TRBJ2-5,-,CASSEGTLSQETQYF,TGCGCCAGCAGCGAGGGGACTCTATCGCAAGAGACCCAGTACTTC
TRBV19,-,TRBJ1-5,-,CASSIGNAGRHQPQHF,TGTGCCAGTAGTATAGGAAATGCGGGGCGGCATCAGCCCCAGCATTTT
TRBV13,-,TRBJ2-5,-,CATFRQAQETQYF,TGTGCCACCTTTCGACAGGCCCAAGAGACCCAGTACTTC
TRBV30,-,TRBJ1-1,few,CAWMPTMNTEAFF,TGTGCCTGGATGCCTACCATGAACACTGAAGCTTTCTTT
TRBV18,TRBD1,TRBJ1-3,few,CASSPGTARNTIYF,TGTGCCAGCTCACCAGGGACAGCCCGAAACACCATATATTTT
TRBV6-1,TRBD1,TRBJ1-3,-,CASSPQGPPGNTIYF,TGTGCCAGCAGCCCACAGGGGCCACCTGGAAACACCATATATTTT
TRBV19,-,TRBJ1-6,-,CASRLQNSPLHF,TGTGCCAGTAGGTTACAGAATTCACCCCTCCACTTT
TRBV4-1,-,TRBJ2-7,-,CASSHHGDYEQYF,TGCGCCAGCAGCCACCACGGGGACTACGAGCAGTACTTC
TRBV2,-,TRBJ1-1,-,CASSEVRGNTEAFF,TGTGCCAGCAGTGAAGTGCGGGGGAACACTGAAGCTTTCTTT
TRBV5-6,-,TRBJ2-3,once,CASSHGVGARADTQYF,TGTGCCAGCAGCCATGGCGTAGGAGCCAGAGCAGATACGCAGTATTTT
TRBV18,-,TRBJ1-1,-,CASSPTEMNTEAFF,TGTGCCAGCTCACCGACAGAGATGAACACTGAAGCTTTCTTT
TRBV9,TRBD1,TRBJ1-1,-,CASSPWTGTDTEAFF,TGTGCCAGCAGCCCTTGGACAGGGACGGACACTGAAGCTTTCTTT
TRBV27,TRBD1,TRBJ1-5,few,CASSTGVSNQPQHF,TGTGCCAGCAGTACAGGGGTCTCCAATCAGCCCCAGCATTTT
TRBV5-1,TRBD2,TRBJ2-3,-,CASSLGLAGSTDTQYF,TGCGCCAGCAGCTTGGGGCTAGCGGGAAGCACAGATACGCAGTATTTT
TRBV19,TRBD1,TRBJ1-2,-,CASRPDRDHYGYTF,TGTGCCAGTAGACCCGACAGGGACCACTATGGCTACACCTTC
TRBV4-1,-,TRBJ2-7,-,CASSQERSDFYEQYF,TGCGCCAGCAGCCAAGAGAGGTCCGATTTTTACGAGCAGTACTTC
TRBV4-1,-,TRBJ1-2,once,CASSQDSGIYGYTF,TGCGCCAGCAGCCAAGATTCAGGGATCTATGGCTACACCTTC
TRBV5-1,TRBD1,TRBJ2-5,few,CASSLSETGEETQYF,TGCGCCAGCAGCCTGTCCGAGACAGGGGAAGAGACCCAGTACTTC
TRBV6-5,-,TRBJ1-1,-,CASSYEANTEAFF,TGTGCCAGCAGTTACGAGGCCAACACTGAAGCTTTCTTT
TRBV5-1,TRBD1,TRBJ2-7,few,CASGQGAREQYF,TGCGCCAGTGGACAGGGGGCGCGGGAGCAGTACTTC
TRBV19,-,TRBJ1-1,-,CASSIGGYTEAFF,TGTGCCAGTAGTATCGGCGGCTACACTGAAGCTTTCTTT
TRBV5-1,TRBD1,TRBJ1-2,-,CASSFQGEANYGYTF,TGCGCCAGCAGCTTCCAGGGGGAAGCTAACTATGGCTACACCTTC
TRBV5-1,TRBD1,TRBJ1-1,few,CASSPGTGSGTEAFF,TGCGCCAGCAGCCCCGGGACAGGGAGCGGCACTGAAGCTTTCTTT
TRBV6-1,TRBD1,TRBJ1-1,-,CASSLRQGRNTEAFF,TGTGCCAGCAGTCTCCGACAGGGGAGAAACACTGAAGCTTTCTTT